This is a list of T cell receptor beta chains from one sample in a study of PD-1 blockade in classical Hodgkin lymphoma. Assay: immunoSEQ multiplex PCR; the TCRdb copy retains only in-frame clones and omits some. The data show 100,000 or so clones, around 93% seen once. The sample was peripheral blood mononuclear cells (PBMCs), taken before the fourth cycle of nivolumab. The receptors derive from a human donor with classical Hodgkin lymphoma. Each CDR3 is given without its conserved first and last residue. The order of the fields is V gene, CDR3 length, CDR3 protein.

v_call: TRBV11-2
cdr3_length: 14
cdr3_aa: ASSPPLIQGNEKLF

v_call: TRBV19
cdr3_length: 13
cdr3_aa: ASIPPGGLRNEAF

v_call: TRBV27
cdr3_length: 13
cdr3_aa: ASSFWGEGKNIQY

v_call: TRBV6-5
cdr3_length: 13
cdr3_aa: ASSRKGLQGSEQY

v_call: TRBV4-2
cdr3_length: 12
cdr3_aa: ASSQVATDYEQF

v_call: TRBV10-3
cdr3_length: 13
cdr3_aa: ATRGTSGSLDEQF

v_call: TRBV30
cdr3_length: 14
cdr3_aa: AWNLRGGTEGHTIY

v_call: TRBV4-1
cdr3_length: 13
cdr3_aa: ASSQGTPVYNEQF

v_call: TRBV18
cdr3_length: 14
cdr3_aa: ASSQLGLGLTDTQY

v_call: TRBV29-1
cdr3_length: 9
cdr3_aa: SPLTGSFNT

v_call: TRBV7-9
cdr3_length: 13
cdr3_aa: ASSFGGDVTYEQY

v_call: TRBV28
cdr3_length: 15
cdr3_aa: ASSFSIRDRTSYEQY

v_call: TRBV29-1
cdr3_length: 15
cdr3_aa: SVEDLLGTSGSGEQF

v_call: TRBV29-1
cdr3_length: 11
cdr3_aa: SVADSSNYGYT

v_call: TRBV7-8
cdr3_length: 12
cdr3_aa: ASSSDRRNQPQH

v_call: TRBV19
cdr3_length: 16
cdr3_aa: ASSIFGGRVIDYNEQF

v_call: TRBV19
cdr3_length: 12
cdr3_aa: ASSDRARGTEAF

v_call: TRBV6-5
cdr3_length: 12
cdr3_aa: ASSLTGSNTEAF

v_call: TRBV5-8
cdr3_length: 10
cdr3_aa: ASSLFSYGYT

v_call: TRBV6-1
cdr3_length: 12
cdr3_aa: ASILAANYNEQF

v_call: TRBV9
cdr3_length: 11
cdr3_aa: ASSDDGPAEAF

v_call: TRBV11-2
cdr3_length: 11
cdr3_aa: ASSPGGSETQY

v_call: TRBV27
cdr3_length: 12
cdr3_aa: ASSSGNGFYEQY

v_call: TRBV7-2
cdr3_length: 11
cdr3_aa: ASSTGMNTEAF

v_call: TRBV30
cdr3_length: 18
cdr3_aa: AWSVSSGTAVPTVNYEQY

v_call: TRBV7-9
cdr3_length: 12
cdr3_aa: ASSSLGETLKAF

v_call: TRBV4-1
cdr3_length: 13
cdr3_aa: ASSQEGTADREAF

v_call: TRBV7-2
cdr3_length: 16
cdr3_aa: ASSFGGTGDWRNQPQH

v_call: TRBV28
cdr3_length: 11
cdr3_aa: ASSLGGNYGYT

v_call: TRBV6-6
cdr3_length: 14
cdr3_aa: ASALTGNLKAVGYT

v_call: TRBV14
cdr3_length: 15
cdr3_aa: ASSPPRAGSSYNEQF

v_call: TRBV2
cdr3_length: 13
cdr3_aa: ASSEARRLDQPQH

v_call: TRBV7-9
cdr3_length: 11
cdr3_aa: ASSSGSQETQY

v_call: TRBV5-4
cdr3_length: 14
cdr3_aa: ASSLDGTGGTDEQF

v_call: TRBV4-1
cdr3_length: 14
cdr3_aa: ASSQERGTPSRSQY

v_call: TRBV10-3
cdr3_length: 11
cdr3_aa: AISGGYLAEAF

v_call: TRBV18
cdr3_length: 14
cdr3_aa: ASSLRDTLTNEKLF

v_call: TRBV10-2
cdr3_length: 13
cdr3_aa: ASSRDLVGFYEQY

v_call: TRBV28
cdr3_length: 14
cdr3_aa: ASSLSSGRAYNEQF

v_call: TRBV14
cdr3_length: 11
cdr3_aa: ASSRTGSLRAF

v_call: TRBV6-5
cdr3_length: 13
cdr3_aa: ASSYEEGRWDEQY

v_call: TRBV10-3
cdr3_length: 12
cdr3_aa: AISGVTREGGYT

v_call: TRBV25-1
cdr3_length: 12
cdr3_aa: ASSPDRWTGELF

v_call: TRBV15
cdr3_length: 12
cdr3_aa: ATSFRTGGYGYT

v_call: TRBV20-1
cdr3_length: 8
cdr3_aa: SARLDEQY

v_call: TRBV28
cdr3_length: 11
cdr3_aa: ASSFGDPYGYT

v_call: TRBV9
cdr3_length: 14
cdr3_aa: ASSVAEGATNEKLF

v_call: TRBV5-5
cdr3_length: 14
cdr3_aa: ASSSYGTRIQETQY

v_call: TRBV28
cdr3_length: 12
cdr3_aa: ASSLGGTAYEQY

v_call: TRBV30
cdr3_length: 9
cdr3_aa: AWTGSREQF

v_call: TRBV19
cdr3_length: 12
cdr3_aa: ASTPRAEAYGYT